These 6 T cell receptor beta chains originate from one sample sequenced in a study of tumor-infiltrating lymphocytes in localized non-small cell lung cancer. This table comes from immunoSEQ multiplex PCR, and its TCRdb copy is limited to in-frame clones, with some not included. The table includes 27,000 or so clones, 70% to 90% detected once. Specimen: lung tumor tissue. These receptors originate from a human donor with non-small cell lung cancer.

This chain connects TRBV5-1 to TRBJ2-1; either TRBD1 or TRBD2 may fit D (5 bases each). CDR3 length: 15 amino acids. Germline V gene lookup returns CDR1 SGHRS and CDR2 YFSETQ. The V end lost 0 bases, the J end lost 3 bases, and 10 bases lay between the germline ends. The CDR3 DNA sequence: TGCGCCAGCAGCTTGGTGCAGGGAGACTACAATGAGCAGTTCTTC. Translation: CASSLVQGDYNEQFF. The full variable domain, its missing parts supplied by reference TRBV5-1 and TRBJ2-1, is KAGVTQTPRYLIKTRGQQVTLSCSPISGHRSVSWYQQTPGQGLQFLFEYFSETQRNKGNFPGRFSGRQFSNSRSEMNVSTLELGDSALYLCASSLVQGDYNEQFFGPGTRLTVL.

The DNA for the CDR3 is TGCAGTGCTAGTAGACCGTCCGAGCAGTACTTC. Translated: CSASRPSEQYF. The gene calls are TRBV20-1 and TRBJ2-7, with no clear D. The CDR3 extends over 11 amino acids. Germline lookup yields CDR1 DFQATT and CDR2 SNEGSKA (reference sequence). V was cut by 3 bases and J by 6 bases, with 9 bases left in between.

This clone was seen a few times. This sequence joins TRBV18 and TRBJ2-7; D not certain. The V gene lost 4 bases and the J gene lost 4 bases, with 8 bases spanning the gap. The CDR3 sequence is 12 residues long. Germline V gene data show CDR1 as KGHSH and CDR2 as LQKENI. CDR3 protein: CASSLEQYEQYF. CDR3 nucleotides: TGTGCCAGCTCACTTGAACAGTACGAGCAGTACTTC.

The rearrangement joins TRBV9 to TRBJ2-7, with D possibly TRBD2 on 6 matching bases. This CDR3 comprises 15 residues. The germline gives CDR1 SGDLS, CDR2 YYNGEE. V was trimmed by 4 bases and J by 0 bases, leaving 14 bases between them. The CDR3 region is CASSPRRDTSYEQYF. CDR3 nucleotides: TGTGCCAGCAGCCCGCGGAGGGATACCTCCTACGAGCAGTACTTC.

This clone has just one count. The chain links TRBV5-6 to TRBJ1-2; no firm D call. Germline-derived CDR1 and CDR2 are SGHDT and YYEEEE. V lost 3 bases and J 2 bases, leaving 14 bases between the germline ends. The CDR3 sequence is 15 residues long. The CDR3 spells CASSYRGGGNYGYTF. CDR3 nucleotide sequence: TGTGCCAGCAGCTACCGTGGAGGCGGAAACTATGGCTACACCTTC.

V and J are TRBV13 and TRBJ2-3; D unclear. Germline CDR1 is PRHDT and CDR2 is FYEKMQ (reference sequence). The CDR3 is 15 residues long. V lost 4 bases and J lost 4, with 15 bases in between. CDR3 region: CASSSPQGFADTQYF. CDR3 coding DNA: TGTGCCAGCAGCTCCCCCCAAGGTTTCGCAGATACGCAGTATTTT.